This TCR beta chain was profiled in a study of glioma-infiltrating T cells listed by TCRdb under 2016. At the level of the whole study: The study sequenced TCR alpha- and beta-chain repertoires from glioma tissue, from non-neoplastic brain tissue and from matched peripheral blood mononuclear cells. To measure how far tissue and blood T-cell populations diverged, each tissue-infiltrating repertoire was compared against the peripheral blood repertoire of the same patient. Three low-grade glioma patients, several primary glioblastoma patients and three non-glioma patients contributing non-neoplastic brain tissue were included in the paired cohort. General study outcomes and caveats: Very few CDR3 sequences were shared between tissue and blood, attributed to high CDR3 diversity and limited sampling. VJ-independent divergence between tissue and blood was below expectation in non-neoplastic patients but above expectation in all gliomas, especially low-grade gliomas. Group comparisons rested on small numbers: three non-neoplastic, three low-grade glioma and roughly eight glioblastoma patients.

The cysteine opens and the valine closes a CDR3 of 14 amino acids. Only CDR3 DNA remains: 42 bases, in frame from the first base. CDR1 and CDR2 are read off the germline V gene as MDHEN and SYDVKM. Trimming takes 10 bases off V and 0 bases off J; junction bases not matched to a gene: 9. This clonotype is regarded as medium-sized (0.01 to 0.1%). There is no known antigen for this receptor. Base qualities were left out, and no much larger clone turns up one base away. The iRepertoire nested amplicon-rescue multiplex PCR (arm-PCR) platform was used to amplify TCR alpha and beta CDR3 regions from RNA. The input for one-step reverse transcription and amplification was about 100-450 ng of tissue mRNA or PBMC total RNA. After bead purification, a secondary multiplex PCR added Illumina adapters, and libraries were gel-purified between 200 and 400 bp. The libraries contained internal 6-nucleotide barcodes that were used for demultiplexing. Sequencing of the libraries was done on an Illumina MiSeq using 2x220 or 2x250 nucleotide paired-end reads. In the original analysis: Paired reads were merged with FLASH 1.2.11 and aligned to the GRCh37 human genome with BWA-MEM before extracting TRA and TRB reads. For V and J assignment, an IMGT-derived reference of cassette sequences and CDR3 motifs that included pseudogenes was used. Three-frame translation of reads was performed, and productive CDR3s were defined as those with a C...FGXG motif and no stop codons. A clonotype was defined as a unique combination of a V-J cassette pair and a CDR3 amino acid sequence. Hamming distance filtering was applied to reads, with thresholds set by the sequence error rate of each sample in mapped regions. The public reads were quality trimmed at Q25 with fastp and then assembled into clones with MiXCR by TCRdb, keeping productive beta chains. Identical CDR3 proteins give one entry, which carries the most common genes and DNA. TCRdb, rather than the study authors, made the V and J calls. The sample includes 4,300 or so distinct CDR3 sequences, with 20% to 25% observed a single time. Of the sample, roughly 9.4% falls within the top ten clones.

The receptor's source is a human donor with low-grade glioma or glioblastoma, undergoing nonglioma brain surgery, or in good health (not recorded which). The sequencing sample was made of glioma tissue, nonneoplastic brain tissue, or PBMCs (not recorded which). The rearrangement joined TRBV28 to TRBJ2-7; 7 bases in the middle match TRBD2. The CDR3 reads as follows: CANQWTRSSYEQYV. The DNA reads TGTGCCAACCAGTGGACTAGGAGCTCCTACGAGCAGTACGTC.